Listed below are T cell receptor beta chains from one sample, sequenced in a study of cytomegalovirus exposure and HLA in healthy donors. Sequencing used immunoSEQ multiplex PCR; TCRdb keeps in-frame clones, though not all of them. There are fewer than 110,000 clones in the sample; over 70% occur only once, and 2% to 2.5% lies in the top ten. Material: PBMCs. Every receptor here comes from a young man in good health and CMV-seronegative. Both conserved end residues are part of each CDR3. A D gene is named only where the DNA matches it firmly. The listing skips clone size in some rows; elsewhere it reads once, few, many or a size class.

clone_size: NA
j_call: TRBJ2-1
d_call: NA
v_call: TRBV30
cdr3_nt: TGTGCCTGGAGTGATGCGGGACTGCAGTTCTTC
cdr3_aa: CAWSDAGLQFF

clone_size: NA
j_call: TRBJ2-3
d_call: NA
v_call: TRBV15
cdr3_nt: TGTGCCACCAGCAGGTACCACGGGACAGATACGCAGTATTTT
cdr3_aa: CATSRYHGTDTQYF

clone_size: NA
j_call: TRBJ1-5
d_call: NA
v_call: TRBV7-8
cdr3_nt: TGTGCCAGTACCGACAGGCTCAATCAGCCCCAGCATTTT
cdr3_aa: CASTDRLNQPQHF

clone_size: NA
j_call: TRBJ1-3
d_call: NA
v_call: TRBV6-1
cdr3_nt: TGTGCCAGCAACCCCAGCTGGCGGGTGGACACCATATATTTT
cdr3_aa: CASNPSWRVDTIYF

clone_size: NA
j_call: TRBJ1-2
d_call: NA
v_call: TRBV9
cdr3_nt: TGTGCCAGCAGCGGCAGGGGAATTAACTATGGCTACACCTTC
cdr3_aa: CASSGRGINYGYTF

clone_size: NA
j_call: TRBJ1-2
d_call: NA
v_call: TRBV4-1
cdr3_nt: TGCGCCAGCAGCCAAGATATGGGAAGGGGCAACTATGGCTACACCTTC
cdr3_aa: CASSQDMGRGNYGYTF

clone_size: few
j_call: TRBJ1-2
d_call: TRBD1
v_call: TRBV11-2
cdr3_nt: TGTGCCAGCAGATTGGACAGGCTATCTAACTATGGCTACACCTTC
cdr3_aa: CASRLDRLSNYGYTF

clone_size: once
j_call: TRBJ1-1
d_call: NA
v_call: TRBV7-9
cdr3_nt: TGTGCCAGCAGGTTGGGACAAAAGGATACTGAAGCTTTCTTT
cdr3_aa: CASRLGQKDTEAFF

clone_size: NA
j_call: TRBJ1-2
d_call: TRBD1
v_call: TRBV30
cdr3_nt: TGTGCCTGGGATCGGACAGGGGGCAATGGCTACACCTTC
cdr3_aa: CAWDRTGGNGYTF

clone_size: NA
j_call: TRBJ2-3
d_call: NA
v_call: TRBV30
cdr3_nt: TGTGCCTGGAGTGGGGGCCGCACAGATACGCAGTATTTT
cdr3_aa: CAWSGGRTDTQYF

clone_size: NA
j_call: TRBJ1-1
d_call: TRBD1
v_call: TRBV19
cdr3_nt: TGTGCCAGTAGTTCCCGGGACAGACTACAGAACACTGAAGCTTTCTTT
cdr3_aa: CASSSRDRLQNTEAFF

clone_size: NA
j_call: TRBJ2-5
d_call: TRBD1
v_call: TRBV18
cdr3_nt: TGTGCCAGCTCACCCAGACAGGGAGAGACCCAGTACTTC
cdr3_aa: CASSPRQGETQYF

clone_size: NA
j_call: TRBJ1-1
d_call: NA
v_call: TRBV7-2
cdr3_nt: TGTGCCAGCAGCTCGGGAGTGAACACTGAAGCTTTCTTT
cdr3_aa: CASSSGVNTEAFF

clone_size: once
j_call: TRBJ2-7
d_call: TRBD2
v_call: TRBV6-6
cdr3_nt: TGTGCCAGCAGTTACTCGCAGACTAGCAACGAGCAGTACTTC
cdr3_aa: CASSYSQTSNEQYF

clone_size: NA
j_call: TRBJ1-1
d_call: NA
v_call: TRBV10-1
cdr3_nt: TGCGCCAGCAGTGAGTTTAGGCAGGGTCCCAACGAAGCTTTCTTT
cdr3_aa: CASSEFRQGPNEAFF

clone_size: NA
j_call: TRBJ1-2
d_call: NA
v_call: TRBV30
cdr3_nt: TGTGCCAGCTCCAGGGTTACAAACTATGGCTACACCTTC
cdr3_aa: CASSRVTNYGYTF

clone_size: NA
j_call: TRBJ2-5
d_call: TRBD2
v_call: TRBV9
cdr3_nt: TGTGCCAGCAGCAAACCGGGACTAGCGGGAGAGACCCAGTACTTC
cdr3_aa: CASSKPGLAGETQYF

clone_size: NA
j_call: TRBJ1-1
d_call: NA
v_call: TRBV13
cdr3_nt: TGTGCCAGCACCCTTGGCAAGTTGAACACTGAAGCTTTCTTT
cdr3_aa: CASTLGKLNTEAFF

clone_size: once
j_call: TRBJ1-1
d_call: TRBD1
v_call: TRBV10-1
cdr3_nt: TGCGCCAGCCGACAGGGTTTGGACACTGAAGCTTTCTTT
cdr3_aa: CASRQGLDTEAFF

clone_size: once
j_call: TRBJ2-7
d_call: TRBD2
v_call: TRBV5-1
cdr3_nt: TGCGCCAGCAGCCTGTTCGTCCCTAGCGGGCCTGTCTACGAGCAGTACTTC
cdr3_aa: CASSLFVPSGPVYEQYF

clone_size: NA
j_call: TRBJ1-1
d_call: NA
v_call: TRBV7-9
cdr3_nt: TGTGCCAGCAGCTTCGGGGGGGTTGGTGATGAAGCTTTCTTT
cdr3_aa: CASSFGGVGDEAFF

clone_size: NA
j_call: TRBJ2-7
d_call: NA
v_call: TRBV2
cdr3_nt: TGTGCCAGCATCCGTACTGGAGGGGCAGGCGAGCAGTACTTC
cdr3_aa: CASIRTGGAGEQYF

clone_size: NA
j_call: TRBJ2-4
d_call: NA
v_call: TRBV29-1
cdr3_nt: TGCAGCGTTACGGACAGCCTAGGGGCCAAAAACATTCAGTACTTC
cdr3_aa: CSVTDSLGAKNIQYF

clone_size: NA
j_call: TRBJ2-2
d_call: NA
v_call: TRBV14
cdr3_nt: TGTGCCAGCAGCCAAGACTGGGGCAGGGTGAACACCGGGGAGCTGTTTTTT
cdr3_aa: CASSQDWGRVNTGELFF

clone_size: once
j_call: TRBJ2-5
d_call: NA
v_call: TRBV30
cdr3_nt: TGTGCCTGGAGTGTTAAAGAGACCCAGTACTTC
cdr3_aa: CAWSVKETQYF

clone_size: NA
j_call: TRBJ1-1
d_call: TRBD1
v_call: TRBV7-9
cdr3_nt: TGTGCCAGCAGCCCTTCAGGGGGAACTGAAGCTTTCTTT
cdr3_aa: CASSPSGGTEAFF

clone_size: few
j_call: TRBJ2-7
d_call: TRBD1
v_call: TRBV19
cdr3_nt: TGTGCCAGTAGTACGGGGACAGGTGACTGGGGCGAGCAGTACTTC
cdr3_aa: CASSTGTGDWGEQYF

clone_size: NA
j_call: TRBJ1-2
d_call: TRBD1
v_call: TRBV5-1
cdr3_nt: TGCGCCAGCAGCCTTAACTCAGGGGGCGACTATGGCTACACCTTC
cdr3_aa: CASSLNSGGDYGYTF

clone_size: NA
j_call: TRBJ1-3
d_call: NA
v_call: TRBV28
cdr3_nt: TGTGCCAGCAGTTTTGGCCAGACTGGAAACACCATATATTTT
cdr3_aa: CASSFGQTGNTIYF

clone_size: NA
j_call: TRBJ2-7
d_call: NA
v_call: TRBV6-5
cdr3_nt: TGTGCCAGCAGTTACGAACAGACCTCCTACGAGCAGTACTTC
cdr3_aa: CASSYEQTSYEQYF

clone_size: NA
j_call: TRBJ1-5
d_call: TRBD1
v_call: TRBV6-6
cdr3_nt: TGTGCCAGCAGTATCAGACAGGGGAGCAATCAGCCCCAGCATTTT
cdr3_aa: CASSIRQGSNQPQHF

clone_size: NA
j_call: TRBJ1-2
d_call: NA
v_call: TRBV11-2
cdr3_nt: TGTGCCAGCAGCCACTCCCCTTCAGGGGTTAGCTATGGCTACACCTTC
cdr3_aa: CASSHSPSGVSYGYTF

clone_size: NA
j_call: TRBJ1-6
d_call: TRBD1
v_call: TRBV4-1
cdr3_nt: TGCGCCAGCAGCCCCGGACAGGGGACCAATTCACCCCTCCACTTT
cdr3_aa: CASSPGQGTNSPLHF

clone_size: few
j_call: TRBJ2-5
d_call: TRBD2
v_call: TRBV5-1
cdr3_nt: TGCGCCAGCAGCGCGGGACTAGCGGGGGGGCTCCCCCAAGAGACCCAGTACTTC
cdr3_aa: CASSAGLAGGLPQETQYF

clone_size: NA
j_call: TRBJ2-7
d_call: TRBD2
v_call: TRBV6-6
cdr3_nt: TGTGCCAGCAGTCCGGGGCTGGCGGGAGCCGGTGAGCAGTACTTC
cdr3_aa: CASSPGLAGAGEQYF

clone_size: NA
j_call: TRBJ2-7
d_call: NA
v_call: TRBV28
cdr3_nt: TGTGCCAGCAGTTCCCGTCTCAGCGAGCAGTACTTC
cdr3_aa: CASSSRLSEQYF

clone_size: NA
j_call: TRBJ1-4
d_call: NA
v_call: TRBV29-1
cdr3_nt: TGCAGCGTTGCTTTAGTTGAGGCGGGCGAAAAACTGTTTTTT
cdr3_aa: CSVALVEAGEKLFF

clone_size: NA
j_call: TRBJ2-7
d_call: NA
v_call: TRBV6-1
cdr3_nt: TGTGCCAGCAGTCAGGGGCGGTACGAGCAGTACTTC
cdr3_aa: CASSQGRYEQYF

clone_size: once
j_call: TRBJ1-4
d_call: NA
v_call: TRBV19
cdr3_nt: TGTGCCAGTGGGAACGGGGTTAATGAAAAACTGTTTTTT
cdr3_aa: CASGNGVNEKLFF

clone_size: NA
j_call: TRBJ2-3
d_call: TRBD2
v_call: TRBV5-1
cdr3_nt: TGCGCCAGCAGCTCTAGCGGGGGTTTAGATACGCAGTATTTT
cdr3_aa: CASSSSGGLDTQYF